The sequence of this TCR beta chain was determined in a study of cytomegalovirus exposure and HLA in healthy donors. Germline-derived CDR1 and CDR2 are LGHNA and YSLEER. Trimming left V 0 bases short and J 6 bases short, with 10 bases between. The CDR3 sequence is 14 residues long. Study-wide results and limits: Clusters of TCRs from the first cohort tended to co-occur in the roughly 120 validation repertoires (as a later analysis found).

This clone was recorded at least ten times. Its specificity is not known. Assay used: immunoSEQ multiplex PCR; TCRdb lists only in-frame clones, some missing. The sample has approximately 300,000 clones, approximately 90% seen once. The specimen sequenced was PBMCs. This clonotype was obtained from a woman aged 25 to 39 in good health and CMV-seropositive. The rearrangement joins TRBV4-3 to TRBJ2-3; tentative D call: TRBD1 (6 bases). The CDR3 loop is CASSQDSGVDTQYF. CDR3 DNA sequence: TGCGCCAGCAGCCAAGATTCAGGGGTGGATACGCAGTATTTT.